These T cell receptor beta chains were read from a single sample in a study of Ad26.COV2.S vaccination and SARS-CoV-2 variants. Profiling relied on immunoSEQ multiplex PCR, and the TCRdb table lists in-frame clones only, not all of them. The sample lists fewer than 400,000 clones, just under 85% occurring once. The sequencing used peripheral blood, collected in a trial of Ad26.COV2.S vaccine versus placebo. Every receptor here comes from a person aged 18-60 years who received the Ad26.COV2.S COVID-19 vaccine or a placebo. Each CDR3 is given with its conserved first and last residue. The D gene is left open where the match is weak. For some rows the clone size is stated as once, few or many, or as a class when expanded; others skip it.

d_gene	abundance	v_gene	j_gene	CDR3nt	CDR3aa
-	-	TRBV9	TRBJ2-7	TGTGCCAGCAGCGTAGGTTTCGCCTCCTACGAGCAGTACTTC	CASSVGFASYEQYF
TRBD1	-	TRBV5-1	TRBJ2-3	TGCGCCAGCAGCTCGGACAGGTCAAGGACAGATACGCAGTATTTT	CASSSDRSRTDTQYF
-	-	TRBV4-2	TRBJ2-7	TGTGCCAGCAGCCAAGATCTGAGATATCGAGTTTCCTACGAGCAGTACTTC	CASSQDLRYRVSYEQYF
-	-	TRBV5-4	TRBJ1-6	TGTGCCAGCAGCTTGGGGGCGGGTTATAATTCACCCCTCCACTTT	CASSLGAGYNSPLHF
-	-	TRBV14	TRBJ1-4	TGTGCCAGCAGCCAACTCACAAATCTAGCAACTAATGAAAAACTGTTTTTT	CASSQLTNLATNEKLFF
-	-	TRBV3-1/TRBV3-2	TRBJ2-5	TGTGCCAGCAGCCAAAGGGGGCAAGAGACCCAGTACTTC	CASSQRGQETQYF
-	-	TRBV6-1	TRBJ1-2	TGTGCCAGCAGTGAACGGGGGGACACGACCCATGGCTACACCTTC	CASSERGDTTHGYTF
-	-	TRBV5-4	TRBJ1-1	TGTGCCAGCAGCGAGGGAGGGTGGATAAAGAACACTGAAGCTTTCTTT	CASSEGGWIKNTEAFF
TRBD1	-	TRBV11-3	TRBJ1-1	TGTGCCAGCAGCTTAACAGGGGGCGACGGTGAAGCTTTCTTT	CASSLTGGDGEAFF
-	few	TRBV12-3/TRBV12-4	TRBJ2-2	TGTGCCAGCAGTTTAATCCGGTCCGGGGAGCTGTTTTTT	CASSLIRSGELFF
-	-	TRBV5-1	TRBJ2-7	TGCGCCAGCAGCAGCGTGGACTTCCCCTACGAGCAGTACTTC	CASSSVDFPYEQYF
-	-	TRBV30	TRBJ2-5	TGTGCCTGGAGTGTAGGTGGAACCGCTACCCCATACCAAGAGACCCAGTACTTC	CAWSVGGTATPYQETQYF
TRBD1	-	TRBV5-1	TRBJ2-7	TGCGCCAGCAGCTCCCGACAGGGTTCCTCCTACGAGCAGTACTTC	CASSSRQGSSYEQYF